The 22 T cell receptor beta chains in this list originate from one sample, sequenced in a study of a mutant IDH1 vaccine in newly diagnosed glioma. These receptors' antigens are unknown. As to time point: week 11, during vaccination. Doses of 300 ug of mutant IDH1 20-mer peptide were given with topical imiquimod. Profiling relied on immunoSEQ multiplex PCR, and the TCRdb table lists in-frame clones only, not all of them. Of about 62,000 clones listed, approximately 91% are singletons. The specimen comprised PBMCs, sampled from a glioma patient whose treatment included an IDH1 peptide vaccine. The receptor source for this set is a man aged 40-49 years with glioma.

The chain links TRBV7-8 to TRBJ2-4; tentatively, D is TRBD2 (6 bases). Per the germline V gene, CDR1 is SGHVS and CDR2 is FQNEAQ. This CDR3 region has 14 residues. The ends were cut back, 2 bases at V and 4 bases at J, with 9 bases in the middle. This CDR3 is CASSLIAEKNIQYF. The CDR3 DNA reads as TGTGCCAGCAGCTTAATAGCGGAGAAAAACATTCAGTACTTC.

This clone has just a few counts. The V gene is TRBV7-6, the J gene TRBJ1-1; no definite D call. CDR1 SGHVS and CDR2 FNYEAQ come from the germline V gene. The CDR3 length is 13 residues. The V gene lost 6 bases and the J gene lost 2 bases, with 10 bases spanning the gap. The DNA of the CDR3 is TGTGCCAGCAGACACAGTACCAACACTGAAGCTTTCTTT. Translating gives CASRHSTNTEAFF.

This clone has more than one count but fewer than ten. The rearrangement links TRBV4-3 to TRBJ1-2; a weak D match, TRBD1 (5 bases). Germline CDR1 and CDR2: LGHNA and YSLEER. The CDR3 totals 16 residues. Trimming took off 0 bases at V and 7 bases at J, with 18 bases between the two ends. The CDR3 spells CASSQDRGNRQRGYTF. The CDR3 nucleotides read TGCGCCAGCAGCCAAGATCGGGGGAACAGGCAGCGTGGCTACACCTTC.

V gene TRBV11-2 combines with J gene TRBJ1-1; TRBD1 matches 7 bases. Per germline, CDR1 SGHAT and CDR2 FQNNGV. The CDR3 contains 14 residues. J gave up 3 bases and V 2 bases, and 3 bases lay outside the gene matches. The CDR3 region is CASSLTGDYTEAFF. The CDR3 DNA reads TGTGCCAGCAGCTTAACAGGGGACTACACTGAAGCTTTCTTT.

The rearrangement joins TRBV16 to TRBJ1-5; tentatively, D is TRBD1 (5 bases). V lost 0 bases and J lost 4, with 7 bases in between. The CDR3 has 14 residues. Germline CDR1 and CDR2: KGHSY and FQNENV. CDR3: CASSQSEGNQPQHF. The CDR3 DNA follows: TGTGCCAGCAGCCAATCAGAGGGGAATCAGCCCCAGCATTTT.

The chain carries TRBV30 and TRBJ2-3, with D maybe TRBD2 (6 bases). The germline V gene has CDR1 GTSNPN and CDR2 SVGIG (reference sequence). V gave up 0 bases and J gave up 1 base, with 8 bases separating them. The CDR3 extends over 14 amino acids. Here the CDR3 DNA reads TGTGCCTGGAGTGTGGGGGGAGGCACAGATACGCAGTATTTT. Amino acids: CAWSVGGGTDTQYF.

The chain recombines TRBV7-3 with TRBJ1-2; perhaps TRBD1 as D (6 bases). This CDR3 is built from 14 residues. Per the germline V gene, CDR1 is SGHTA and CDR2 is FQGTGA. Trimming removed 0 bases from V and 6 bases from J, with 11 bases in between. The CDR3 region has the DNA TGTGCCAGCAGCTTAACGGCAGGGGTTGATGGCTACACCTTC. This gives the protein CASSLTAGVDGYTF.

The CDR3 loop reads CASSSGVGYGYTF. The CDR3 DNA reads TGTGCCAGCAGCTCAGGGGTTGGCTATGGCTACACCTTC. This rearrangement joins TRBV7-2 to TRBJ1-2; D might be TRBD1 (6 bases). This CDR3 comprises 13 residues. Germline loops: CDR1 SGHTA, CDR2 FQGNSA. V lost 4 bases and J lost 4, with 10 bases in between.

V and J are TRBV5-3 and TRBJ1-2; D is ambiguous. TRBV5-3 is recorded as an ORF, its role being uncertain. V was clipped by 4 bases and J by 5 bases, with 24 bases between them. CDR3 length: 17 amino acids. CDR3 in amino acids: CARSPYRGRLWAYGYTF. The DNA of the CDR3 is TGTGCCAGAAGCCCCTACAGAGGGCGGCTGTGGGCATATGGCTACACCTTC.

The CDR3 DNA reads TGTGCCAGCAGCCAAGATTGGGGCAGGGCAGAGACCCAGTACTTC. This encodes CASSQDWGRAETQYF. This rearrangement joins TRBV4-2 to TRBJ2-5; D is possibly TRBD1 (5 bases). The CDR3 extends over 15 amino acids. Germline V gene data show CDR1 as LGHNA and CDR2 as YNFKEQ. V shed 0 bases and J shed 4 bases, with 12 bases lying between them.

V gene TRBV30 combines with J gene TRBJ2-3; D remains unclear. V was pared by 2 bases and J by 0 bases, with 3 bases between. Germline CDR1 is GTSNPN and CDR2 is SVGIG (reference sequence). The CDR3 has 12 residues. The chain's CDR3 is CAWSRSTDTQYF. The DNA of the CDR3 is TGTGCCTGGAGTCGGAGCACAGATACGCAGTATTTT.

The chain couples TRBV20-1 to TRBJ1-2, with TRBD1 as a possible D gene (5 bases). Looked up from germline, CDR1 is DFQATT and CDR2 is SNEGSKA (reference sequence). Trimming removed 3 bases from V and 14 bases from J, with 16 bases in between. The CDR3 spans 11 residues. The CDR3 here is CSASPETAGTF. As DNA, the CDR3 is TGCAGTGCTAGCCCGGAGACAGCGGGTACCTTC.

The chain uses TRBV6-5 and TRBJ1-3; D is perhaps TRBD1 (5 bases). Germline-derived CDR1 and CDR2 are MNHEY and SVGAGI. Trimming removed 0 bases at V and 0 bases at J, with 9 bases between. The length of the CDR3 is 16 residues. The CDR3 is CASSYSGRVSGNTIYF. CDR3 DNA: TGTGCCAGCAGTTACTCGGGCAGGGTCTCTGGAAACACCATATATTTT.

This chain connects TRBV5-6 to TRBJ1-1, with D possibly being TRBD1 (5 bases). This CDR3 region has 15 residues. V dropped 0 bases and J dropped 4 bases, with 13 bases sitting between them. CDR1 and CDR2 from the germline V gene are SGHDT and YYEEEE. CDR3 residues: CASSLVGGRSTEAFF. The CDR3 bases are TGTGCCAGCAGCTTGGTTGGGGGTAGGAGCACTGAAGCTTTCTTT.

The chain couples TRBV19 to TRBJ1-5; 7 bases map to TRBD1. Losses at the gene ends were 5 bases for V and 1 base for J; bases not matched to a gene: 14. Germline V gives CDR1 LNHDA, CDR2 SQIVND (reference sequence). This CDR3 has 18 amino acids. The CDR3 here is CASSSPGTAGLSNQPQHF. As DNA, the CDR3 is TGTGCCAGTAGTTCTCCCGGGACAGCCGGCCTAAGCAATCAGCCCCAGCATTTT.

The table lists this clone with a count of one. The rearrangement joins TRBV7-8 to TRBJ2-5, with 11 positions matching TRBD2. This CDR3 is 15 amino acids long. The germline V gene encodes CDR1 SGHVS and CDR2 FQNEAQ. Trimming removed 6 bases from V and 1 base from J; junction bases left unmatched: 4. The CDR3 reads CASSLGLAGQETQYF. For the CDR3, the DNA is TGTGCCAGCAGTCTTGGACTAGCGGGCCAAGAGACCCAGTACTTC.

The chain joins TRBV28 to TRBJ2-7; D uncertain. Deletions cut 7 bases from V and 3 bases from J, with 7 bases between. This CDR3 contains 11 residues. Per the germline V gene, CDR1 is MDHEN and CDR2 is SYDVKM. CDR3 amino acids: CASTGFYEQYF. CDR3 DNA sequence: TGTGCCAGCACAGGCTTCTACGAGCAGTACTTC. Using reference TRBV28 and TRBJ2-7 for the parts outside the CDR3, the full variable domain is DVKVTQSSRYLVKRTGEKVFLECVQDMDHENMFWYRQDPGLGLRLIYFSYDVKMKEKGDIPEGYSVSREKKERFSLILESASTNQTSMYLCASTGFYEQYFGPGTRLTVT.

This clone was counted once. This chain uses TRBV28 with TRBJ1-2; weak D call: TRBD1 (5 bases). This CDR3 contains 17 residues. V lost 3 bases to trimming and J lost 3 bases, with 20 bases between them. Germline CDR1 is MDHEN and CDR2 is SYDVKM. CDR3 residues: CASSFPWGGRGHYGYTF. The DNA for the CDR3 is TGTGCCAGCAGTTTTCCCTGGGGGGGAAGGGGTCACTATGGCTACACCTTC.

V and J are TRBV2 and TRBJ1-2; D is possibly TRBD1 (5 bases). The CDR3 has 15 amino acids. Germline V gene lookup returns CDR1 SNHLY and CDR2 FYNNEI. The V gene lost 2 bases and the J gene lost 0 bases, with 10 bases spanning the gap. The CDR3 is CASSELRGANYGYTF. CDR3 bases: TGTGCCAGCAGTGAATTGAGGGGCGCTAACTATGGCTACACCTTC.

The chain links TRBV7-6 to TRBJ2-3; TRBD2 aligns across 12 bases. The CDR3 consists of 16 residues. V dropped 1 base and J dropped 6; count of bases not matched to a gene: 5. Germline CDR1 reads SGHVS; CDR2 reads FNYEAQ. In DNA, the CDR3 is TGTGCCAGCAGCTTAGTACTAGCGGGAGGTGCGGATACGCAGTATTTT. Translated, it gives CASSLVLAGGADTQYF.

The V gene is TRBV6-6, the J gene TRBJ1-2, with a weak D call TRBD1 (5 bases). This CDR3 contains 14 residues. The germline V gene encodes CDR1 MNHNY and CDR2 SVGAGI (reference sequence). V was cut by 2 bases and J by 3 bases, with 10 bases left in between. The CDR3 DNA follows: TGTGCCAGCAGTTACAACGGGGACTACTATGGCTACACCTTC. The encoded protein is CASSYNGDYYGYTF.

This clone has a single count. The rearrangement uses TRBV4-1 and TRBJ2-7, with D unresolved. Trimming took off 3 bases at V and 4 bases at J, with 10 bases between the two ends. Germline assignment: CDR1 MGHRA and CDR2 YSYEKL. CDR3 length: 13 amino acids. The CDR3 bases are TGCGCCAGCAGCCATGGACCCCCTTACGAGCAGTACTTC. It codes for CASSHGPPYEQYF.